Included here is one T cell receptor beta chain sequence, with context. Its antigen is unidentified. The data belong to a study of cytomegalovirus exposure and HLA in healthy donors. For the study at large: The approximately 670 first-cohort repertoires and the 100 to 150 validation repertoires shared the same platform, a later analysis reported.

The donors were in the roughly 130-subject validation cohort, distinct from the approximately 700-subject first cohort. Findings and caveats of the study: Most TCR sequences proved rare, with some public TCRs found in many donors. Researchers catalogued roughly 170 TCR beta chains as cytomegalovirus-associated.

CDR1 MNHNS and CDR2 SASEGT come from the germline V gene. This CDR3 contains 16 residues. Trimming cost V 0 bases and J 6 bases, with 18 bases left between them. Profiled with immunoSEQ multiplex PCR; TCRdb holds only in-frame clones, not every one. Of 100,000 to 150,000 clones listed, 85% to 95% are singletons. The clonotype comes from a woman under 30 in good health and CMV-seronegative. The material sequenced was PBMCs. The chain uses TRBV6-1 and TRBJ2-7; possible D gene TRBD1, 5 bases. The CDR3 sequence is CASSEAPSGSNSEQYF. The CDR3 bases are TGTGCCAGCAGTGAAGCGCCCTCAGGGTCCAATTCCGAGCAGTACTTC.